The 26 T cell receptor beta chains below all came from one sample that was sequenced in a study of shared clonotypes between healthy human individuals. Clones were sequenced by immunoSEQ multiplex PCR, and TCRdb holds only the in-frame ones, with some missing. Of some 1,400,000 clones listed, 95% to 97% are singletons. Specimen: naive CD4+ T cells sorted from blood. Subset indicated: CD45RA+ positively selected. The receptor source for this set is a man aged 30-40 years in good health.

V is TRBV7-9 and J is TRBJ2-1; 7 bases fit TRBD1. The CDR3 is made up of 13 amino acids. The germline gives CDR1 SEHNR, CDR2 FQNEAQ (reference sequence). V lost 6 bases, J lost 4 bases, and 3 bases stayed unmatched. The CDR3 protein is CASSTGQYNEQFF. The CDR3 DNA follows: TGTGCCAGCAGTACGGGACAGTACAATGAGCAGTTCTTC.

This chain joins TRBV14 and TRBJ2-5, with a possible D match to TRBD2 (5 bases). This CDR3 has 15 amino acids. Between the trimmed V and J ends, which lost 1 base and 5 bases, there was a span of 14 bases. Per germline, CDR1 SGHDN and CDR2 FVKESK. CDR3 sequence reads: CASSQGNSVYETQYF. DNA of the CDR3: TGTGCCAGCAGCCAAGGGAATAGCGTTTATGAGACCCAGTACTTC. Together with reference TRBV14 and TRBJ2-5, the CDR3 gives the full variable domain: EAGVTQFPSHSVIEKGQTVTLRCDPISGHDNLYWYRRVMGKEIKFLLHFVKESKQDESGMPNNRFLAERTGGTYSTLKVQPAELEDSGVYFCASSQGNSVYETQYFGPGTRLLVL.

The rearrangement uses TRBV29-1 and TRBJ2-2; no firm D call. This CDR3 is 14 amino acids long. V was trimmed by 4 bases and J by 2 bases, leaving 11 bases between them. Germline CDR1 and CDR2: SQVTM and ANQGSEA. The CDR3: CSVGARLNTGELFF. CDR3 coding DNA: TGCAGCGTTGGGGCGCGACTTAACACCGGGGAGCTGTTTTTT.

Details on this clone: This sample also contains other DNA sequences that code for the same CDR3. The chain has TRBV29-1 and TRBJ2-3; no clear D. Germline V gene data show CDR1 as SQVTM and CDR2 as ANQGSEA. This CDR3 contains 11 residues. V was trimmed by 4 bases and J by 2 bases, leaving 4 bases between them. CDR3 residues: CSVGHTDTQYF. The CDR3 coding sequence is TGCAGCGTTGGACACACAGATACGCAGTATTTT.

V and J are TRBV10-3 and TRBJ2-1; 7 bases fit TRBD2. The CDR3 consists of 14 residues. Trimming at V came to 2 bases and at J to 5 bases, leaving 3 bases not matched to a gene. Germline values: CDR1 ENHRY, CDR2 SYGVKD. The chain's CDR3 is CAISETSVDNEQFF. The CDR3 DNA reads TGTGCCATCAGTGAGACTAGCGTAGACAATGAGCAGTTCTTC.

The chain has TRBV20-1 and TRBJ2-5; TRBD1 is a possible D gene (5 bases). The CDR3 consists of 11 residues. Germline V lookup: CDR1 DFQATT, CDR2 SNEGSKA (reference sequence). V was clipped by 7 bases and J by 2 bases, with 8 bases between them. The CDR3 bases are TGCAGTGGACAGCCACAAGAGACCCAGTACTTC. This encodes CSGQPQETQYF.

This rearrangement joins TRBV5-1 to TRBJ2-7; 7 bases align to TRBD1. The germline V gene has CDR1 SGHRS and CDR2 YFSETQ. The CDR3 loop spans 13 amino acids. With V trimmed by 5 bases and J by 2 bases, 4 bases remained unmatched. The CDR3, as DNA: TGCGCCAGCAGACCGGGACAGACCTACGAGCAGTACTTC. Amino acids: CASRPGQTYEQYF.

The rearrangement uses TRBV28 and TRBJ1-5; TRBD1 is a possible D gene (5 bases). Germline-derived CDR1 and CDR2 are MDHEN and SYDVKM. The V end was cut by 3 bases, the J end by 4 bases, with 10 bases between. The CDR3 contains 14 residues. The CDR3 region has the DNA TGTGCCAGCAGTTTTGGCAGGGTTAATCAGCCCCAGCATTTT. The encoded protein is CASSFGRVNQPQHF.

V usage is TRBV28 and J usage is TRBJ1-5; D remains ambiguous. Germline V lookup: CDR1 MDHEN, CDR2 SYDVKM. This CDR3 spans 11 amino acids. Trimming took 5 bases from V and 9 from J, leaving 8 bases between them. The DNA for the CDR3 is TGTGCCAGCAGTGAGAGGTGGCCCCAGCATTTT. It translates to CASSERWPQHF.

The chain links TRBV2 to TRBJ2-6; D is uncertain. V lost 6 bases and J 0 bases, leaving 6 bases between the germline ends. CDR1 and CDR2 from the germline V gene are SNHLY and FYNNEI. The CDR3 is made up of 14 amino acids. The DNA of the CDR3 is TGTGCCAGCAGAGGTTTCTCTGGGGCCAACGTCCTGACTTTC. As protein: CASRGFSGANVLTF.

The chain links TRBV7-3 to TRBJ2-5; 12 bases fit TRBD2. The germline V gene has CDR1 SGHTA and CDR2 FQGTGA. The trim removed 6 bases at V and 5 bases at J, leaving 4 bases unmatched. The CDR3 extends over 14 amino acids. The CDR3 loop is CASSPTSGRETQYF. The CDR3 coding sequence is TGTGCCAGCAGTCCTACTAGCGGGAGGGAGACCCAGTACTTC.

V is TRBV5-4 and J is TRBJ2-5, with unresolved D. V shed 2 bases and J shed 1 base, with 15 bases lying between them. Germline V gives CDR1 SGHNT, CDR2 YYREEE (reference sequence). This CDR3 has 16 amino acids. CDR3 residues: CASSLEVTLRQETQYF. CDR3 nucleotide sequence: TGTGCCAGCAGCTTAGAGGTTACACTCCGCCAAGAGACCCAGTACTTC.

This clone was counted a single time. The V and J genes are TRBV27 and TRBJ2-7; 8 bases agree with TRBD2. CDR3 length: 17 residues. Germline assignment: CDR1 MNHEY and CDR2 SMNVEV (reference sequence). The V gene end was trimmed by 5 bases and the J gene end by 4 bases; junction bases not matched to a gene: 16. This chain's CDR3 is CASSVRRAGTSKYEQYF. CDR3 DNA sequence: TGTGCCAGCAGTGTACGTCGCGCAGGGACTAGTAAGTACGAGCAGTACTTC.

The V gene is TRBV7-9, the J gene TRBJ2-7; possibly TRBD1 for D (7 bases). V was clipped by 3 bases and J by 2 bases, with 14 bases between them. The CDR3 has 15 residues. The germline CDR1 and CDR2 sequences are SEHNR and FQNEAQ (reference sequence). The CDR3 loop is CASSFRQGGAYEQYF. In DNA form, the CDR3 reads TGTGCCAGCAGCTTTAGGCAGGGGGGAGCCTACGAGCAGTACTTC.

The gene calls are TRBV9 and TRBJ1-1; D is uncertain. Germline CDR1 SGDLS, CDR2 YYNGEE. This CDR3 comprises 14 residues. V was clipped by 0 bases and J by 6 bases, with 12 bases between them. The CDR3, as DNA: TGTGCCAGCAGCGTAGTCGTAAGCGGGGCTGAAGCTTTCTTT. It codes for CASSVVVSGAEAFF.

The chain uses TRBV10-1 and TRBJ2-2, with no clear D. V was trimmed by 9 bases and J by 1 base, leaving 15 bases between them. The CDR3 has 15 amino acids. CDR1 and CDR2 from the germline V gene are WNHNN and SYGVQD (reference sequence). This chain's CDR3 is CARGPVWLNTGELFF. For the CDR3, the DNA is TGCGCCAGAGGGCCTGTGTGGCTGAACACCGGGGAGCTGTTTTTT.

The CDR3 region is CASNPADSTDTQYF. The CDR3 DNA reads TGTGCCAGCAACCCGGCAGATAGCACAGATACGCAGTATTTT. This chain uses TRBV27 with TRBJ2-3; D ambiguous. Deletions cut 7 bases from V and 0 bases from J, with 11 bases between. The CDR3 has 14 residues. CDR1 and CDR2 from the germline V gene are MNHEY and SMNVEV (reference sequence).

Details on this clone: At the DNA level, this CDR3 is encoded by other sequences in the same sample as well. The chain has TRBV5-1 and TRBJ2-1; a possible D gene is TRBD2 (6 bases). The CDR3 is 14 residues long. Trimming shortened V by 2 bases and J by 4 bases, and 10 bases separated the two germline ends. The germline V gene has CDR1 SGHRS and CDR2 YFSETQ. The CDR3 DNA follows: TGCGCCAGCAGCTTAGCGGGCCGGTACAATGAGCAGTTCTTC. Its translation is CASSLAGRYNEQFF.

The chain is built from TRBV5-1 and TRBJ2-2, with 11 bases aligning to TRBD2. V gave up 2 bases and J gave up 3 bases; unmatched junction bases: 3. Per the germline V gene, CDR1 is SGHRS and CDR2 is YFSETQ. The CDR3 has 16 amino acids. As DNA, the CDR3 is TGCGCCAGCAGCTTCGTAGCGGGAGGGGACACCGGGGAGCTGTTTTTT. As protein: CASSFVAGGDTGELFF.

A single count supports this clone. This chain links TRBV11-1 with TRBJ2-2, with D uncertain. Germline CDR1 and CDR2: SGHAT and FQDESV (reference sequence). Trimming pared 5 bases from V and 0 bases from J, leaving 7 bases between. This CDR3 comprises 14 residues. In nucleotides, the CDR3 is TGTGCCAGCAGCGTAAATCCGAACACCGGGGAGCTGTTTTTT. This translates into CASSVNPNTGELFF. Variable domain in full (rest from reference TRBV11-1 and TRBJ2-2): EAEVAQSPRYKITEKSQAVAFWCDPISGHATLYWYRQILGQGPELLVQFQDESVVDDSQLPKDRFSAERLKGVDSTLKIQPAELGDSAMYLCASSVNPNTGELFFGEGSRLTVL.

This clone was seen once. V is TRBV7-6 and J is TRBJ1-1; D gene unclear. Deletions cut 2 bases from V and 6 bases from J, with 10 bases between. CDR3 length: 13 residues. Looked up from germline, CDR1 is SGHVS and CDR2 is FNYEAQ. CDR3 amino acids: CASSLMEGAEAFF. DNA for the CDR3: TGTGCCAGCAGCTTAATGGAGGGCGCTGAAGCTTTCTTT.

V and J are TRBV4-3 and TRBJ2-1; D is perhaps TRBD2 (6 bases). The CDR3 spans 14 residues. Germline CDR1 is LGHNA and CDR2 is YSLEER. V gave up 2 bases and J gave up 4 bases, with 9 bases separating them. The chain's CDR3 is CASSQLAQYNEQFF. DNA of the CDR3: TGCGCCAGCAGCCAACTAGCGCAATACAATGAGCAGTTCTTC.

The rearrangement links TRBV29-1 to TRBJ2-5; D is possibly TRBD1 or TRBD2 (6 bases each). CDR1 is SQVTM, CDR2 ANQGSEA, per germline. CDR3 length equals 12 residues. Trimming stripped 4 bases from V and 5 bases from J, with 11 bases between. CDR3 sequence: CSVARGGETQYF. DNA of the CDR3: TGCAGCGTTGCAAGAGGGGGGGAGACCCAGTACTTC.

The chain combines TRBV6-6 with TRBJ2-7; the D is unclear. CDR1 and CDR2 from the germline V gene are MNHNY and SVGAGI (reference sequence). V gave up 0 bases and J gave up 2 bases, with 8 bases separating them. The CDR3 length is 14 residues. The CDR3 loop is CASSYSLSTYEQYF. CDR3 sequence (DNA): TGTGCCAGCAGTTACTCACTATCTACCTACGAGCAGTACTTC.

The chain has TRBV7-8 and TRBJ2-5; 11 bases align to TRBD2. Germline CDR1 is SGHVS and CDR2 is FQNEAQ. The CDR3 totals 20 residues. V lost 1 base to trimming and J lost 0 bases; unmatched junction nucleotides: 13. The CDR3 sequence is CASSLVPRGLAAMYQETQYF. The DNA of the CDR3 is TGTGCCAGCAGCTTAGTTCCTCGGGGACTAGCGGCTATGTACCAAGAGACCCAGTACTTC.

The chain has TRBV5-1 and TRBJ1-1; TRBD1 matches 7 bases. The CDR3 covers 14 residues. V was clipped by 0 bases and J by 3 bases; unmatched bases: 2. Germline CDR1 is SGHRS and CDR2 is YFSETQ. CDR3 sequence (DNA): TGCGCCAGCAGCTTGGGGACAGGTTACACTGAAGCTTTCTTT. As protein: CASSLGTGYTEAFF.